Sequencing of this T cell receptor (beta chain) was carried out in a study of control samples from healthy donors and cancer patients. The V end was cut by 5 bases, the J end by 0 bases, with 20 bases between. The CDR3 runs to 18 residues. Germline V CDR1 and CDR2: LNHDA, SQIVND (reference sequence). This table comes from immunoSEQ multiplex PCR, and its TCRdb copy is limited to in-frame clones, with some not included. The table records about 74,000 clones, nearly 90% of them present only once. Sequencing was performed on blood. This sequence joins TRBV19 and TRBJ2-1, with D maybe TRBD2 (6 bases). The receptor was isolated from a woman in her fifties or sixties in good health. The chain's CDR3 is CASSRGLPTSSSYNEQFF. CDR3 sequence (DNA): TGTGCCAGTAGTCGGGGACTTCCAACTTCGAGCTCCTACAATGAGCAGTTCTTC.